This T cell receptor beta chain was recovered during a study of response to subunit inactivated influenza vaccine (dated by TCRdb to between 2018 and 2020). About the study as a whole: Deep quantitative profiling of the T cell receptor repertoire was used in the study to follow responses to a trivalent subunit inactivated influenza vaccine. General conclusions and limits of the study: It was suggested by the authors that each seasonal influenza vaccination may recruit only a limited number of new T cells.

A remark on this clonotype: Its antigen is unknown. No much larger clone exists at a distance of one base, and base qualities are not known.

Library construction relied on RT-PCR. Sequenced using an Illumina HiSeq 2500. Using fastp trimming at Q25 and MiXCR clonotype assembly, TCRdb reanalyzed the public sequencing data and kept in-frame beta chains. Merged by CDR3 protein, the rows form single entries marked with the most common genes and DNA. Here the sample has some 800,000 distinct CDR3 sequences; approximately 21% occur a single time. Of the sample, roughly a tenth is held by the ten largest clones. V and J are trimmed by 4 bases and 0 bases, and the gene matches miss 3 bases of the junction. The CDR3 covers 15 residues, taking in both the cysteine and the phenylalanine. Only the CDR3 portion is preserved as DNA: 45 bases, with reading frame beginning at the first base. Per the germline V gene, SGHAT is the CDR1 and FQNNGV is the CDR2.

The material was PBMCs from blood, obtained about 5 days after vaccination. This receptor was taken from a man aged 45-60 years who received an inactivated influenza vaccine. Donor details come from another sample of the same person, matched by shared clones. The chain is assembled from TRBV11-2 and TRBJ1-5, with 7 bases in between that match TRBD1. The nucleotide sequence reads TGTGCCAGCAGCTACACAGGGGATAGCAATCAGCCCCAGCATTTT. Its translation reads: CASSYTGDSNQPQHF.